This paragraph covers one T cell receptor (beta chain) sequence. Its target antigen remains unknown. Base qualities are not at hand, and no much larger clone is one base apart. This sample is drawn from a study of Ad26.COV2.S vaccination and SARS-CoV-2 variants (dated by TCRdb to the early 2020s). Broadly, across the study: Vaccine-arm donors were drawn from COV1001, a multicentre, randomized, double-blind, placebo-controlled phase I-IIa trial of Ad26.COV2.S in healthy adults. Ad26.COV2.S was administered intramuscularly at a dose of 5x10^10 or 1x10^11 viral particles, either as one shot or as two shots given 56 days apart. The specificity and breadth of SARS-CoV-2-reactive T cell receptors after Ad26.COV2.S vaccination were assessed by TCRbeta repertoire sequencing. A total of some 30 samples were included in the TCR-sequenced set, comprising approximately 20 Ad26.COV2.S vaccine recipients, 5 placebo recipients and 8 SARS-CoV-2 convalescent individuals. Trial participants were randomized into five groups of five, in which low-dose or high-dose Ad26.COV2.S was given once or twice, or placebo was given on both occasions. Throughout the experiments and outcome assessment, investigators stayed blinded to trial group allocation. Here is what the overall study found, with its caveats: The study was not powered for comparison of responses between vaccine doses or regimens. After vaccination, spike-specific CD8+ and CD4+ T cell responses were reported to show substantial breadth. Comparable non-spike TCR breadth was observed between vaccine and placebo recipients, consistent with only spike being contained in the vaccine. Higher spike-specific TCR breadth was observed in Ad26.COV2.S recipients than in placebo recipients (P = 0.0014). The authors noted that total T cell responses may have been underestimated by the TCR breadth and depth analyses.

The immunoSEQ Assay was the method used to sequence TCRbeta CDR3 regions. After extraction, genomic DNA underwent amplification by bias-controlled multiplex PCR, followed by high-throughput sequencing. Under the source paper's analysis protocol: To quantify the absolute abundance of every unique TCRbeta CDR3 region, sequences were collapsed and filtered. Usable DNA was measured by amplifying reference genes present in all nucleated cells, and TCRbeta template counts were normalized to that usable DNA to estimate T cell fraction. Repertoire TCRs were annotated as SARS-CoV-2-specific when V gene, CDR3 amino acid sequence and J gene were exactly matched to a known reactive TCR set. MIRA supplied the reference SARS-CoV-2 TCR set, which was filtered for enrichment in COVID-19-positive ImmuneCODE repertoires so that public or cross-reactive TCRs were removed. Drawing on the MIRA antigens, annotated TCRs were analysed further at the level of specific ORF or position within ORF. Breadth was defined as the number of annotated unique rearrangements divided by the total number of unique productive rearrangements, and depth was defined as the summed frequency of the annotated unique rearrangements. Two-sided Wilcoxon rank-sum tests were applied when comparing TCR breadth between groups. Here the immuneACCESS table is served through TCRdb, limited to in-frame sequences with V and J called. Missing clones are a known gap in these copies; in checked studies unresolved V genes cover under half, and the rest lacks a known reason. The DNA gave D and trimming, while V, J and clone size come from that table. Across this sample there are under 250,000 clones, with 70% to 90% seen only once. The ten largest clonotypes hold roughly 3% of the sample.

In the germline V gene, CDR1 corresponds to MNHEY and CDR2 to SVGEGT. The V and J ends are trimmed by 4 bases and 4 bases, leaving 15 bases between them. The CDR3 covers 15 residues, taking in both the cysteine and the phenylalanine. Of all the DNA, just the CDR3 is kept, 45 bases in frame from base 1. The sample's treatment or condition label, in plain terms: roughly 20 received Ad26.COV2.S at low or high dose, single or two shots; 5 received placebo; per-sample allocation not given. Repertoires of vaccine and placebo recipients were sequenced from samples taken on day 63 after the first injection. Cohort 1b enrolled about 25 adults aged 18-55 years at a single site in Boston, USA, between 29 July and 7 August 2020. Ad26.COV2.S was a replication-incompetent adenovirus type 26 vector expressing a prefusion-stabilized SARS-CoV-2 spike protein from the original Wuhan strain.

The sequence is built from TRBV6-2 or TRBV6-3 and TRBJ2-3; confidence is insufficient to name the D gene. This clonotype originated in a person between 18 and 59 years old who received the Ad26.COV2.S COVID-19 vaccine or a placebo. The sequenced sample was peripheral blood, obtained in a trial of Ad26.COV2.S vaccine versus placebo. The nucleotide sequence reads TGTGCCAGCAGTTTGGTGGGATCAGGTTCAGATACGCAGTATTTT. It codes for CASSLVGSGSDTQYF.